The text below deals with one TCR beta chain. Its antigen is undetermined. CD8+CD57+ cell expansion had been shown by flow cytometry in patients chosen for sequencing. The data were taken from a study of CD8+CD57+ T cells in acquired aplastic anemia. Study-level background: The DNA of sorted CD4+ and CD8+ cells averaged approximately 2.9 ug. Overall study findings and caveats: A set of around 30 CD8+ CDR3 sequences was shared between patients and controls, and these sequences appeared highly expressed in patients.

The use of genomic DNA as template underpinned the TCR beta VDJ and CDR3 profiling. TCRdb independently ran MiXCR on the reads; one entry per CDR3 protein. The table shows about 180,000 distinct CDR3 sequences, with 45% to 60% occurring only once. The germline V gene encodes CDR1 LNHDA and CDR2 SQIVND (reference sequence). This CDR3 is 15 amino acids long. V lost 6 bases and J 0 bases, leaving 11 bases between the germline ends. Sequenced input: sorted CD4+, CD8+, or CD8+CD57+ T cells (not recorded which) from PBMCs. The source is a human donor with aplastic anemia. The genes are TRBV19 and TRBJ2-2; the D gene is possibly TRBD1 (6 bases). For the CDR3, the DNA is TGTGCCAGTAGACTACAGGGCGCGAACACCGGGGAGCTGTTTTTT. Protein: CASRLQGANTGELFF.